Listed here are 3 T cell receptor beta chains from one sample, sequenced in a study of blood T cell repertoires in COVID-19. Repertoires were generated with immunoSEQ multiplex PCR, while TCRdb's copy carries only in-frame clones and drops some. The top ten clones hold 3.5% to 5.5% of a sample with 130,000 to 150,000 clones, around nine tenths of them seen once. The sample consisted of peripheral blood. The source is a middle-aged woman with acute or convalescent COVID-19.

The V and J genes are TRBV7-9 and TRBJ2-3, with a weak D call TRBD1 (7 bases). V gave up 9 bases and J gave up 0 bases, with 25 bases separating them. CDR3 length: 18 amino acids. The V gene's germline CDR1 is SEHNR and CDR2 FQNEAQ (reference sequence). The CDR3 spells CASRPPGGGLPSTDTQYF. The CDR3, as DNA: TGTGCCAGTAGGCCCCCAGGGGGAGGCCTACCTAGCACAGATACGCAGTATTTT.

The chain joins TRBV7-9 to TRBJ1-1; no reliable D call. Germline values: CDR1 SEHNR, CDR2 FQNEAQ (reference sequence). The ends were cut back, 1 base at V and 7 bases at J, with 10 bases in the middle. This CDR3 has 13 amino acids. DNA of the CDR3: TGTGCCAGCAGCTTAGGTGCGGGGAGTGAAGCTTTCTTT. It translates to CASSLGAGSEAFF.

This chain joins TRBV28 and TRBJ2-5; 15 bases map to TRBD2. J gave up 0 bases and V 3 bases, and 5 bases lay outside the gene matches. Germline V gene sequence: CDR1 MDHEN, CDR2 SYDVKM. There are 18 residues in the CDR3. The CDR3 sequence: CASSLPGLAGGDQETQYF. DNA of the CDR3: TGTGCCAGCAGTTTGCCCGGACTAGCGGGGGGGGACCAAGAGACCCAGTACTTC. Complete variable domain (other parts from reference TRBV28 and TRBJ2-5): DVKVTQSSRYLVKRTGEKVFLECVQDMDHENMFWYRQDPGLGLRLIYFSYDVKMKEKGDIPEGYSVSREKKERFSLILESASTNQTSMYLCASSLPGLAGGDQETQYFGPGTRLLVL.